This entry lists 20 T cell receptor beta chains sequenced from one sample in a study of PD-1 blockade in classical Hodgkin lymphoma. Time point reported: cycle 4 day 1 (C4D1), after six to seven weeks of nivolumab. All trial patients relapsed after autologous stem cell transplantation. Sequencing was performed with immunoSEQ multiplex PCR; in TCRdb, only in-frame clones are kept and a portion is missing. The sample holds about 41,000 clones; approximately 70% are singletons and the top ten take under 3%. The sample here was peripheral blood mononuclear cells (PBMCs), taken before the fourth cycle of nivolumab. The receptors were sampled from a human donor with classical Hodgkin lymphoma.

The chain is built from TRBV4-3 and TRBJ1-5; 7 bases are a match to TRBD1. The ends lost 0 bases at V and 4 bases at J; junction bases unmatched: 9. CDR1 is LGHNA and CDR2 is YSLEER in the germline V gene. CDR3 length: 17 residues. The CDR3 DNA reads as TGCGCCAGCAGCCAAGATACTAGCGCACAGGGGAATCAGCCCCAGCATTTT. It encodes CASSQDTSAQGNQPQHF.

The chain carries TRBV6-5 and TRBJ1-1; D is possibly TRBD1 (6 bases). There are 13 residues in the CDR3. Trimming stripped 2 bases from V and 6 bases from J, with 10 bases between. CDR1 is MNHEY and CDR2 is SVGAGI in the germline V gene. CDR3 residues: CASSYPDSPEAFF. In nucleotides, the CDR3 is TGTGCCAGCAGTTACCCGGACAGCCCTGAAGCTTTCTTT.

This rearrangement joins TRBV28 to TRBJ1-1; D gene uncertain. The CDR3 is 15 amino acids. The V end lost 3 bases, the J end lost 3 bases, and 14 bases lay between the germline ends. Germline assignment: CDR1 MDHEN and CDR2 SYDVKM. In DNA form, the CDR3 reads TGTGCCAGCAGTTTGTACGGGTTTTCGGACACTGAAGCTTTCTTT. This codes for CASSLYGFSDTEAFF.

CDR3 in DNA: TGTGCCAGCAGCCCCAATGGAGGACAGGGGGTGAACACTGAAGCTTTCTTT. It is translated as CASSPNGGQGVNTEAFF. The chain recombines TRBV28 with TRBJ1-1; TRBD1 agrees at 10 bases. Trimming cost V 6 bases and J 0 bases; bases outside gene matches: 10. The CDR3 runs to 17 residues. The germline CDR1 and CDR2 sequences are MDHEN and SYDVKM.

This clone has just one count. The chain couples TRBV10-3 to TRBJ1-2; D gene unclear. This CDR3 has 13 residues. Germline V gene lookup returns CDR1 ENHRY and CDR2 SYGVKD. V was clipped by 2 bases and J by 8 bases, with 12 bases between them. CDR3 nucleotides: TGTGCCATCAGTGAGCCGGAGGTGTGGGGCTACACCTTC. Encoded protein: CAISEPEVWGYTF.

This clone was counted a single time. The chain is built from TRBV18 and TRBJ2-1; the match to TRBD2 covers 13 bases. Germline CDR1 KGHSH, CDR2 LQKENI. Trimming took 5 bases from V and 8 from J; bases not matched to a gene: 9. The CDR3 has 16 residues. The CDR3 coding sequence is TGTGCCAGCTCATCCTTGACTAGCGGGGGGCGGGATGAGCAGTTCTTC. Encoded protein: CASSSLTSGGRDEQFF. The full variable domain, with the rest looked up from reference TRBV18 and TRBJ2-1, is NAGVMQNPRHLVRRRGQEARLRCSPMKGHSHVYWYRQLPEEGLKFMVYLQKENIIDESGMPKERFSAEFPKEGPSILRIQQVVRGDSAAYFCASSSLTSGGRDEQFFGPGTRLTVL.

This chain joins TRBV4-1 and TRBJ2-3, with 7 bases fitting TRBD2. Germline V gene data show CDR1 as MGHRA and CDR2 as YSYEKL. Trimming at V came to 5 bases and at J to 3 bases, leaving 11 bases not matched to a gene. The CDR3 contains 16 residues. In DNA, the CDR3 is TGCGCCAGCAGCACTCGGGTGGGAGGGGTTACAGATACGCAGTATTTT. Protein product: CASSTRVGGVTDTQYF.

The chain couples TRBV10-3 to TRBJ1-1; tentatively, D is TRBD1 (5 bases). Germline CDR1 and CDR2: ENHRY and SYGVKD. CDR3 length equals 14 residues. Trimming took off 0 bases at V and 6 bases at J, with 11 bases between the two ends. DNA for the CDR3: TGTGCCATCAGTGAGTCGGGGGGTTCGGCTGAAGCTTTCTTT. Translating it yields CAISESGGSAEAFF.

The chain carries TRBV14 and TRBJ2-7, with TRBD1 identical over 7 bases. This CDR3 spans 15 amino acids. V lost 0 bases to trimming and J lost 3 bases; unmatched junction nucleotides: 5. CDR1 is SGHDN, CDR2 FVKESK, per germline. CDR3 in DNA: TGTGCCAGCAGCCAAGATGCACAGGGGATCTACGAGCAGTACTTC. Encoded protein: CASSQDAQGIYEQYF.

There are a few counts of this clone. Here the CDR3 reads CASSLGVSEEAFF. CDR3 in DNA: TGTGCCAGCAGCTTAGGAGTCTCAGAGGAAGCTTTCTTT. V is TRBV13 and J is TRBJ1-1; D gene ambiguous. The CDR3 is 13 residues long. Germline lookup yields CDR1 PRHDT and CDR2 FYEKMQ (reference sequence). V lost 0 bases to trimming and J lost 8 bases, with 10 bases between them.

The chain has TRBV5-1 and TRBJ1-1, with D possibly TRBD1 on 5 matching bases. This CDR3 contains 14 residues. Between the trimmed V and J ends, which lost 2 bases and 5 bases, there was a span of 13 bases. Germline V gene data show CDR1 as SGHRS and CDR2 as YFSETQ. CDR3 residues: CASSFQGPGTEAFF. CDR3 in DNA: TGCGCCAGCAGCTTCCAGGGCCCGGGGACTGAAGCTTTCTTT.

The V gene is TRBV5-1, the J gene TRBJ2-7; no clear D gene. In germline, CDR1 is SGHRS, CDR2 YFSETQ. This CDR3 is built from 15 residues. The germline V and J ends were trimmed by 4 bases and 2 bases, with 16 bases remaining between them. CDR3 DNA sequence: TGCGCCAGCAGCCCCCTCCAGGCACAACCCTACGAGCAGTACTTC. Protein sequence: CASSPLQAQPYEQYF. The whole variable domain, filled in from reference TRBV5-1 and TRBJ2-7, reads KAGVTQTPRYLIKTRGQQVTLSCSPISGHRSVSWYQQTPGQGLQFLFEYFSETQRNKGNFPGRFSGRQFSNSRSEMNVSTLELGDSALYLCASSPLQAQPYEQYFGPGTRLTVT.

The chain employs TRBV28 and TRBJ2-6; 9 bases align to TRBD1. The germline CDR1 and CDR2 sequences are MDHEN and SYDVKM. There are 17 residues in the CDR3. The ends lost 4 bases at V and 0 bases at J; junction bases unmatched: 4. This CDR3 reads CASSSPTGGSGANVLTF. For the CDR3, the DNA is TGTGCCAGCAGTTCCCCGACAGGGGGCTCTGGGGCCAACGTCCTGACTTTC.

This clone is a singleton in its sample. The rearrangement uses TRBV18 and TRBJ1-2, with D uncertain. Germline assignment: CDR1 KGHSH and CDR2 LQKENI. This CDR3 comprises 15 residues. Trimming cost V 3 bases and J 4 bases, with 15 bases left between them. CDR3 in DNA: TGTGCCAGCTCACCGGCGGGCACCGAGTCCTATGGCTACACCTTC. Residues: CASSPAGTESYGYTF. The whole variable domain, filled in from reference TRBV18 and TRBJ1-2, reads NAGVMQNPRHLVRRRGQEARLRCSPMKGHSHVYWYRQLPEEGLKFMVYLQKENIIDESGMPKERFSAEFPKEGPSILRIQQVVRGDSAAYFCASSPAGTESYGYTFGSGTRLTVV.

This clone has only one observation. The J gene is TRBJ1-4, the V gene TRBV6-5, with TRBD1 matching 8 bases. This CDR3 spans 14 amino acids. Germline V lookup: CDR1 MNHEY, CDR2 SVGAGI. V shed 6 bases and J 6 bases; nucleotides not matched to a gene: 6. The CDR3 DNA is TGTGCCAGCAGCCTACAGGGGGTGGATGAAAAACTGTTTTTT. Residues: CASSLQGVDEKLFF.

There are a few counts of this clone. The rearrangement joins TRBV2 to TRBJ2-7; D not certain. The V end was cut by 1 base, the J end by 4 bases, with 5 bases between. This CDR3 has 12 amino acids. The germline CDR1 and CDR2 sequences are SNHLY and FYNNEI. As DNA, the CDR3 is TGTGCCAGCAGTGAAGGTCCGTACGAGCAGTACTTC. Amino acids: CASSEGPYEQYF.

The sample holds one count of this clone. The CDR3 reads CAWTEGQAYNEQFF. In DNA form, the CDR3 reads TGTGCCTGGACCGAGGGGCAGGCTTACAATGAGCAGTTCTTC. The chain couples TRBV30 to TRBJ2-1; D is tentatively TRBD1 or TRBD2 (5 bases each). The CDR3 length is 14 residues. The V end lost 4 bases, the J end lost 4 bases, and 14 bases lay between the germline ends. CDR1 and CDR2 from the germline V gene are GTSNPN and SVGIG (reference sequence).

DNA for the CDR3: TGTGCCAGCGGAGGGGATGGCACCTACAATGAGCAGTTCTTC. Translated, it gives CASGGDGTYNEQFF. The chain employs TRBV27 and TRBJ2-1; the D gene is possibly TRBD2 (6 bases). Per germline, CDR1 MNHEY and CDR2 SMNVEV (reference sequence). The CDR3 spans 14 residues. The V end lost 8 bases, the J end lost 2 bases, and 13 bases lay between the germline ends.

This clone is a singleton in its sample. The V and J genes are TRBV4-2 and TRBJ2-3; the match to TRBD2 covers 9 bases. With V trimmed by 0 bases and J by 0 bases, 22 bases remained unmatched. CDR1 LGHNA and CDR2 YNFKEQ come from the germline V gene. The CDR3 is made up of 23 amino acids. Written as DNA, the CDR3 is TGTGCCAGCAGCCAAGAGGAGGGCTTCCAGGTAGCGGGGGCCCGCTCTAGCACAGATACGCAGTATTTT. Translated, it gives CASSQEEGFQVAGARSSTDTQYF.

There are a few counts of this clone. J is TRBJ1-5 and V is TRBV2, with 9 bases fitting TRBD1. The V gene end was trimmed by 7 bases and the J gene end by 6 bases; junction bases not matched to a gene: 22. Germline V gene data show CDR1 as SNHLY and CDR2 as FYNNEI. The CDR3 extends over 19 amino acids. The CDR3 sequence is CASNPRGMVRDRDFQPQHF. CDR3 DNA: TGTGCCAGCAACCCAAGGGGAATGGTACGGGACAGGGATTTTCAGCCCCAGCATTTT.